This T cell receptor (beta chain) was recorded in a study of shared clonotypes between healthy human individuals. Study-level information: In total, the donors were two women and a few men aged 18 to 49.

This clone was picked up many times. Its target is unknown. This specimen includes other DNA sequences encoding the same CDR3. Participating donors were healthy, HIV-negative adults free of recent acute infections or vaccinations. Researchers drew on tens of millions of PBMCs for genomic DNA from unsorted samples. V was clipped by 2 bases and J by 3 bases, with 6 bases between them. This CDR3 contains 12 residues. Germline lookup yields CDR1 SGHNT and CDR2 YYREEE (reference sequence). Study-wide points: An anticipated effect of sequencing depth on clonotype sharing among donors was recognized.

The method was immunoSEQ multiplex PCR; TCRdb's version includes in-frame clones alone and lacks a portion of them. In the table there are about 480,000 clones, about 79% of which are singletons. Input material: PBMCs. The clonotype was recovered from a woman aged 40 to 50 in good health. Some clones in this sample may be carry-over from other donors' samples. The chain employs TRBV5-4 and TRBJ2-7; D perhaps matches TRBD2 (6 bases). The CDR3 DNA follows: TGTGCCAGCAGCTTTAGCGGCTACGAGCAGTACTTC. Its protein product is CASSFSGYEQYF. The full variable domain, with the rest looked up from reference TRBV5-4 and TRBJ2-7, is ETGVTQSPTHLIKTRGQQVTLRCSSQSGHNTVSWYQQALGQGPQFIFQYYREEENGRGNFPPRFSGLQFPNYSSELNVNALELDDSALYLCASSFSGYEQYFGPGTRLTVT.